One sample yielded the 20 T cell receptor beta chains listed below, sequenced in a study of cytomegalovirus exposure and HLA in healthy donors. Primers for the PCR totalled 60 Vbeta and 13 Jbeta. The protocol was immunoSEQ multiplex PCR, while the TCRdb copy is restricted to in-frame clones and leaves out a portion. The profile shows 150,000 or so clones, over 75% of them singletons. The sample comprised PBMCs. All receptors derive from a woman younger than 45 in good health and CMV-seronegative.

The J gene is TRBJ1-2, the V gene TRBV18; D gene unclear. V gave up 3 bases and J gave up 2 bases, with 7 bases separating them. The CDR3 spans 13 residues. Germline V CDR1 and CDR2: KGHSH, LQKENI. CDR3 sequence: CASSPENNYGYTF. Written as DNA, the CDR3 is TGTGCCAGCTCACCTGAGAACAACTATGGCTACACCTTC.

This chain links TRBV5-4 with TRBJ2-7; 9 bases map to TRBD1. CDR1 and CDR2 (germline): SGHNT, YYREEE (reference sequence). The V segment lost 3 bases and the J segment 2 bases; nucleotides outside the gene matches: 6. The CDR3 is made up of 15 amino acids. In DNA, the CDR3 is TGTGCCAGCAGCTATCAGACAGGGGGAACCTACGAGCAGTACTTC. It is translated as CASSYQTGGTYEQYF.

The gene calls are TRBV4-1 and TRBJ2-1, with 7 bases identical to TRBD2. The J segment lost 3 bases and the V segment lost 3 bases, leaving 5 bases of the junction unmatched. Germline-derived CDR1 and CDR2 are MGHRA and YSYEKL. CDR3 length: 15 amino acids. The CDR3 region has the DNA TGCGCCAGCAGCCAGAACGGGGGGAACTACAATGAGCAGTTCTTC. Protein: CASSQNGGNYNEQFF.

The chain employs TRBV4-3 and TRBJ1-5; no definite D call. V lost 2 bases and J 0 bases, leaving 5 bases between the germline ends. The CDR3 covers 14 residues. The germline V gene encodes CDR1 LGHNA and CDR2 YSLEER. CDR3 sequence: CASSQIYSNQPQHF. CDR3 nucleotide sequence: TGCGCCAGCAGCCAAATATATAGCAATCAGCCCCAGCATTTT.

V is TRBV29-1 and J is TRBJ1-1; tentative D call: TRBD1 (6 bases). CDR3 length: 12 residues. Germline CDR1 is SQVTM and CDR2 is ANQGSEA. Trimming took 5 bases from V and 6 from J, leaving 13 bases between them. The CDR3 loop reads CSVNVGAAEAFF. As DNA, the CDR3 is TGCAGCGTTAACGTGGGGGCGGCTGAAGCTTTCTTT.

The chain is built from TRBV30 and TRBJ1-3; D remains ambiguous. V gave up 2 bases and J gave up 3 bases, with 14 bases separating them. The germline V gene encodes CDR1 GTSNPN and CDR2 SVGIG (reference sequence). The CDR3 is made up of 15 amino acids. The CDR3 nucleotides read TGTGCCTGGAGTCCCGGGGTCCAGTTTGGAAACACCATATATTTT. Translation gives CAWSPGVQFGNTIYF.

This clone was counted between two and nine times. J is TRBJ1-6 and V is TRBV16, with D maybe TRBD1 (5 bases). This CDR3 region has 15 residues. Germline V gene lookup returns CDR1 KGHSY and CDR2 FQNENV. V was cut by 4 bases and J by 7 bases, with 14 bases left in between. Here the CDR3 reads CASSPRAGRNSPLHF. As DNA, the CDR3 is TGTGCCAGCAGCCCCAGGGCAGGGAGGAATTCACCCCTCCACTTT.

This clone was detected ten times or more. The CDR3 loop reads CASSRGANYGYTF. CDR3 DNA sequence: TGCGCCAGCAGCCGCGGGGCTAACTATGGCTACACCTTC. V is TRBV5-1 and J is TRBJ1-2; no clear D gene. With 4 bases removed from V and 0 bases from J, the gap between germline ends came to 7 bases. Germline-derived CDR1 and CDR2 are SGHRS and YFSETQ. The CDR3 runs to 13 residues.

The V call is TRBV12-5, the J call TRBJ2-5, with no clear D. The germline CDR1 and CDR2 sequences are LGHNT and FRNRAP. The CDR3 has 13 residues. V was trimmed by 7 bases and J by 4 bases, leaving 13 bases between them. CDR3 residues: CASALGGRETQYF. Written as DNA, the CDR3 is TGTGCTAGTGCTCTTGGCGGTCGAGAGACCCAGTACTTC. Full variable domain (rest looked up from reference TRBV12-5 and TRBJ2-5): DARVTQTPRHKVTEMGQEVTMRCQPILGHNTVFWYRQTMMQGLELLAYFRNRAPLDDSGMPKDRFSAEMPDATLATLKIQPSEPRDSAVYFCASALGGRETQYFGPGTRLLVL.

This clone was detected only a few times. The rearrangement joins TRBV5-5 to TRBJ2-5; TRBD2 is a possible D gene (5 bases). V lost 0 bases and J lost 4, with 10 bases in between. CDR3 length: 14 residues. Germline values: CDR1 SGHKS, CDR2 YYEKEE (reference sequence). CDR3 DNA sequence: TGTGCCAGCAGCTTGGCCGTGGGAGTAGAGACCCAGTACTTC. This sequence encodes CASSLAVGVETQYF. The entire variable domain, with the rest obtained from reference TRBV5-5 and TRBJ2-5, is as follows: DAGVTQSPTHLIKTRGQQVTLRCSPISGHKSVSWYQQVLGQGPQFIFQYYEKEERGRGNFPDRFSARQFPNYSSELNVNALLLGDSALYLCASSLAVGVETQYFGPGTRLLVL.

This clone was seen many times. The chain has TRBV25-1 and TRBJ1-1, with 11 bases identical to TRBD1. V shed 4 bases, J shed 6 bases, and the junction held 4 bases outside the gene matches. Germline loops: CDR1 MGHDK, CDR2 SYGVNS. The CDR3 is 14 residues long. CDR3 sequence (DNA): TGTGCCAGCAGTGCGTGGACAGGGGGCTCTGAAGCTTTCTTT. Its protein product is CASSAWTGGSEAFF.

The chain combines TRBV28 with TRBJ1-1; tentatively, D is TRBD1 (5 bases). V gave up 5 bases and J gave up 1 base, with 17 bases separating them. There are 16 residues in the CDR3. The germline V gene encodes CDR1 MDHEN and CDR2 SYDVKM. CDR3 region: CASSSRRPRGNTEAFF. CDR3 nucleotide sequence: TGTGCCAGCAGTAGCCGACGGCCAAGGGGGAACACTGAAGCTTTCTTT.

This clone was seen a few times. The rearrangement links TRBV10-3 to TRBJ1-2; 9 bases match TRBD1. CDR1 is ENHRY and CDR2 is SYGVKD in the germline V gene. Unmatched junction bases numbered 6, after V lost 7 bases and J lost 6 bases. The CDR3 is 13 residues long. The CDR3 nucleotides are TGTGCCATCACCCCGGGACAGGGCCATGGCTACACCTTC. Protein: CAITPGQGHGYTF.

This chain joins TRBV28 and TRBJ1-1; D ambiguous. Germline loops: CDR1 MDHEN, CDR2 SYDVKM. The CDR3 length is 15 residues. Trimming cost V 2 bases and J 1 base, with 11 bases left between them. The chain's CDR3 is CASSLLGGSNTEAFF. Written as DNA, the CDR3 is TGTGCCAGCAGTTTACTCGGCGGATCGAACACTGAAGCTTTCTTT.

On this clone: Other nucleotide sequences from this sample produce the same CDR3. Written as DNA, the CDR3 is TGTGCCAGCTCACCTTCGAGCGATGAGCAGTTCTTC. This gives the protein CASSPSSDEQFF. The J gene is TRBJ2-1, the V gene TRBV18; D is unclear. Trimming removed 3 bases from V and 8 bases from J, with 8 bases in between. Germline-derived CDR1 and CDR2 are KGHSH and LQKENI. The CDR3 sequence is 12 residues long.

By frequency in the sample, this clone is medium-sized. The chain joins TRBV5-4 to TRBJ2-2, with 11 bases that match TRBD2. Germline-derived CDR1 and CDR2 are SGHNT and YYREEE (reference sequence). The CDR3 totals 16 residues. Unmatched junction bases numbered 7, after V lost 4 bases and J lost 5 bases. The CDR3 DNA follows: TGTGCCAGCAGCAAGTTAGCGGGGGGGCCGACCGGGGAGCTGTTTTTT. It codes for CASSKLAGGPTGELFF.

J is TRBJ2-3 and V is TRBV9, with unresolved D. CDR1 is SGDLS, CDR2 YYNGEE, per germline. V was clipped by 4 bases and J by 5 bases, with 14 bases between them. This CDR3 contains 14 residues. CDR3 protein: CASSPRRLVDTQYF. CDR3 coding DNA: TGTGCCAGCAGCCCTCGGAGACTTGTAGATACGCAGTATTTT.

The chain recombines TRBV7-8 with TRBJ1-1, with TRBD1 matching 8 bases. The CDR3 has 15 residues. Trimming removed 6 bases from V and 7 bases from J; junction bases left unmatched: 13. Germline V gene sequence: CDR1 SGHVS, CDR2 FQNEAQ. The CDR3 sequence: CASRTGGILTNEAFF. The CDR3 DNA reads TGTGCCAGCAGAACAGGGGGGATACTTACCAATGAAGCTTTCTTT.

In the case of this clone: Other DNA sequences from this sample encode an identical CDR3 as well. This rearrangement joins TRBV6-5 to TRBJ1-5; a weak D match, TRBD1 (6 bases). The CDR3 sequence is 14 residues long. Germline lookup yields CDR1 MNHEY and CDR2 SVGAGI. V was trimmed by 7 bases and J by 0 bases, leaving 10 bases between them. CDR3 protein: CASNPTGSNQPQHF. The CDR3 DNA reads TGTGCCAGCAACCCGACAGGTAGCAATCAGCCCCAGCATTTT.

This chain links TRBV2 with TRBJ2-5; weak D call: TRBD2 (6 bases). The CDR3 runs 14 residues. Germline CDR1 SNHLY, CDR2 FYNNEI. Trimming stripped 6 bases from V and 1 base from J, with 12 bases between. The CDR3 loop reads CASRSGLLQETQYF. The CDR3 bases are TGTGCCAGCAGATCGGGACTCCTCCAAGAGACCCAGTACTTC.